The rows below give T cell receptor beta chains drawn from one sample of a study of blood T cell repertoires in COVID-19. Sequencing was performed with immunoSEQ multiplex PCR; in TCRdb, only in-frame clones are kept and a portion is missing. The repertoire holds 450,000 to 500,000 clones, with approximately 90% as singletons. What was sequenced was PBMCs or T cells enriched from blood (not recorded which). The receptors were gathered from a woman aged 60-70 years who had recovered from COVID-19. Each CDR3 is given with its conserved first and last residue. D genes are given only for firm matches. Clone size is stated in some rows and not others, as once, few, many or a class when expanded.

J: TRBJ1-4; size: .; D: .; V: TRBV9; CDR3: CASSVGAPGGAEKLFF; DNA: TGTGCCAGCAGCGTAGGCGCCCCCGGAGGGGCTGAAAAACTGTTTTTT
J: TRBJ2-2; size: few; D: TRBD1; V: TRBV24-1; CDR3: CATRKGQGVYTGELFF; DNA: TGTGCCACCAGAAAGGGACAGGGGGTATACACCGGGGAGCTGTTTTTT
J: TRBJ2-1; size: many; D: .; V: TRBV7-2; CDR3: CASSLAYLSLSSYNEQFF; DNA: TGTGCCAGCAGCTTAGCTTACCTTAGTTTGAGCTCCTACAATGAGCAGTTCTTC
J: TRBJ1-1; size: .; D: TRBD1; V: TRBV6-5; CDR3: CASSYSPGGLNTEAFF; DNA: TGTGCCAGCAGTTACTCTCCAGGGGGTTTGAACACTGAAGCTTTCTTT
J: TRBJ1-6; size: .; D: TRBD1; V: TRBV6-6; CDR3: CASSYQGAGSPLHF; DNA: TGTGCCAGCAGTTATCAGGGGGCCGGGTCACCCCTCCACTTT
J: TRBJ1-1; size: .; D: .; V: TRBV11-3; CDR3: CASSRPRGLGDTEAFF; DNA: TGTGCCAGCAGCCGACCTAGGGGTTTAGGGGACACTGAAGCTTTCTTT
J: TRBJ2-3; size: .; D: TRBD2; V: TRBV15; CDR3: CATSRGTSGGLTDTQYF; DNA: TGTGCCACCAGCCGGGGGACTAGCGGGGGTCTTACAGATACGCAGTATTTT
J: TRBJ1-1; size: .; D: .; V: TRBV28; CDR3: CASSSTPGRGIYEAFF; DNA: TGTGCCAGCAGTTCGACGCCTGGTCGGGGGATATATGAAGCTTTCTTT
J: TRBJ1-2; size: .; D: .; V: TRBV24-1; CDR3: CATSDVRVTNYGYTF; DNA: TGTGCCACCAGTGATGTTCGGGTCACTAACTATGGCTACACCTTC
J: TRBJ2-7; size: .; D: .; V: TRBV18; CDR3: CASSPQRGITYEQYF; DNA: TGTGCCAGCTCACCACAACGGGGAATAACCTACGAGCAGTACTTC